This TCR beta chain is from a study of T cells in Graves' hyperthyroidism and ophthalmopathy. TCR beta CDR3 regions were amplified from RNA transcripts. HTBI primers were used for first-round RT-PCR of the TCR CDR3. MiXCR was run by TCRdb on the multiplex PCR reads, yielding one entry per CDR3 protein. The data hold about 250,000 distinct CDR3 sequences, with 20% to 25% observed a single time. Disease lasting under 3 months, a NOSPECS grade of at least 4, and a Clinical Activity Score of at least 3 were features of the ophthalmopathy patients. Patients with uncontrolled infections, other autoimmune diseases, pregnancy or lactation were excluded. Isolation of PBMCs was performed on around 9.4 ml fresh peripheral blood. This CDR3 has 16 amino acids. V lost 4 bases and J lost 2, with 19 bases in between. Germline loops: CDR1 SGHRS, CDR2 YFSETQ.

The V call is TRBV5-1, the J call TRBJ2-7; D tentatively reads TRBD1 or TRBD2 (5 bases each). The TCR originated in a man under 40 with Graves' ophthalmopathy. Material for sequencing was blood. CDR3 protein: CASSKEFRELTYEQYF. DNA for the CDR3: TGCGCCAGCAGCAAAGAGTTCAGGGAGTTGACCTACGAGCAGTACTTC.